The rows below give T cell receptor beta chains drawn from one sample of a study of cytomegalovirus exposure and HLA in healthy donors. Repertoires were generated with immunoSEQ multiplex PCR, while TCRdb's copy carries only in-frame clones and drops some. Of 95,000 to 110,000 clones listed, more than 75% are singletons. Sequenced input: PBMCs. These receptors were obtained from a middle-aged woman in good health and CMV-seronegative. The conserved cysteine and the conserved F or W are not part of the CDR3 here.

V	J	CDR3
TRBV28	TRBJ2-7	ASSTTTGPYEQY
TRBV19	TRBJ2-1	ASSIRPGVQF
TRBV28	TRBJ2-4	ASSRGAKNIQY
TRBV28	TRBJ2-7	ASSGRDRYSYEQY
TRBV10-1	TRBJ2-3	ASRRGWLATDTQY
TRBV7-2	TRBJ2-5	ASSFRETQY
TRBV7-9	TRBJ2-3	SSSSGDTQY
TRBV6-5	TRBJ2-7	ASSRGSSYEQY
TRBV18	TRBJ1-2	ASSPLSGQGKENYGYT
TRBV6-5	TRBJ2-3	ASSYRSLDTQY
TRBV10-1	TRBJ1-2	ASSEWHRKYGYT
TRBV9	TRBJ2-1	ASSVDRTQSEQF
TRBV4-1	TRBJ1-1	ASSLKRSANTEAF
TRBV15	TRBJ1-2	ATSRAQTGGDYT
TRBV5-1	TRBJ2-5	ASSFGQGQETQY
TRBV11-2	TRBJ1-3	ASSSGTGGLSGNTIY
TRBV15	TRBJ2-7	ATSIPGDPSYEQY
TRBV4-3	TRBJ2-1	ASSQDGAALSYNEQF
TRBV18	-	ASSPNRASSYEQY
TRBV7-6	TRBJ1-1	ASSLGHRGDTEAF
TRBV4-3	TRBJ1-1	ASSQETGDRRNTEAF
TRBV28	TRBJ1-3	ASFRGGTGNTIY
TRBV28	TRBJ2-7	ASSEIGSRYEQY
TRBV28	TRBJ2-4	ASNLDRGSGIQY
TRBV19	TRBJ1-1	ASSIVGHLNTEAF
TRBV4-1	TRBJ1-1	ASSQGEPRDTEAF
TRBV28	TRBJ1-3	ASSSAGTLRSGNTIY
TRBV29-1	TRBJ2-1	SVAGTSNNNEQF
TRBV27	TRBJ2-7	ASSFGETYEQY
TRBV4-2	TRBJ1-2	ASSQGYSVINYGYT
TRBV7-2	TRBJ1-4	ASSVGSLSMEEKLF
TRBV9	TRBJ1-2	ASSSSGGEYYGYT
TRBV7-3	TRBJ2-1	ASSQVTSGNAEQF
TRBV5-1	TRBJ2-3	ASSPAEGATDTQY
TRBV19	TRBJ1-3	ASSIGDSSGNTIY
TRBV9	TRBJ2-7	ASGDGETSGSEEQY
TRBV7-9	TRBJ1-3	ASSLGQGSSGNTIY
TRBV19	TRBJ2-7	ATRLAGVDEQY
TRBV28	TRBJ2-1	ASSPETVYNEQF
TRBV7-7	TRBJ2-1	ASSLNAGGYNEQF
TRBV2	TRBJ1-1	ASSETGYSEAF
TRBV18	TRBJ1-3	ASSPTTGNSGNTIY
TRBV7-9	TRBJ1-1	ASSRRDTEAF